A single sample is the source of the 13 T cell receptor beta chains below, sequenced in a study of shared clonotypes between healthy human individuals. Profiled with immunoSEQ multiplex PCR; TCRdb holds only in-frame clones, not every one. The table has approximately 440,000 clones, 77% seen once. The sequenced sample consisted of PBMCs. Source of these receptors: a woman aged 40 to 49 in good health. Some clones in this sample may be carry-over from other donors' samples.

The genes are TRBV15 and TRBJ2-3, with D perhaps matching TRBD2 (6 bases). The V gene's germline CDR1 is LNHNV and CDR2 YYDKDF (reference sequence). The CDR3 has 13 residues. Trimming shortened V by 3 bases and J by 5 bases, and 9 bases separated the two germline ends. The CDR3, as DNA: TGTGCCACCAGCAGCAGGAGGGGAGATACGCAGTATTTT. Translation: CATSSRRGDTQYF.

The chain is built from TRBV4-1 and TRBJ2-3; D remains ambiguous. The CDR3 has 16 amino acids. Germline V lookup: CDR1 MGHRA, CDR2 YSYEKL. Between the trimmed V and J ends, which lost 0 bases and 0 bases, there was a span of 10 bases. The CDR3 DNA follows: TGCGCCAGCAGCCAAGAACGGCTCCCAAGCACAGATACGCAGTATTTT. Protein sequence: CASSQERLPSTDTQYF.

V usage is TRBV28 and J usage is TRBJ2-1; TRBD2 is a possible D gene (6 bases). The CDR3 consists of 13 residues. V was clipped by 8 bases and J by 4 bases, with 12 bases between them. Germline assignment: CDR1 MDHEN and CDR2 SYDVKM. CDR3 in amino acids: CASLSREYNEQFF. In DNA form, the CDR3 reads TGTGCCAGCCTCAGTCGGGAGTACAATGAGCAGTTCTTC.

Worth noting for this clone: One end of the junction does not line up with germline, which may come from a read error. CDR3 sequence: CASSEPRDTGELLF. DNA for the CDR3: TGTGCCAGCAGTGAACCCAGGGACACCGGGGAGCTGCTTTTT. The chain uses TRBV6-1 and TRBJ2-2; weak D call: TRBD1 (6 bases). This CDR3 has 14 amino acids. Germline CDR1 is MNHNS and CDR2 is SASEGT.

This clone was detected once. This likely reflects a read error, since a far larger clone is one base away. The sample contains more than one DNA sequence encoding this CDR3. The rearrangement links TRBV30 to TRBJ1-2, with 8 bases that match TRBD1. From germline, CDR1 is GTSNPN and CDR2 SVGIG (reference sequence). The CDR3 runs to 13 residues. This CDR3 reads CAWSALQGGGYTF. The CDR3 DNA reads as TGTGCCTGGAGTGCCCTACAGGGGGGAGGCTACACTTTC.

The chain combines TRBV9 with TRBJ2-1, with TRBD2 matching 13 bases. From germline, CDR1 is SGDLS and CDR2 YYNGEE. Trimming cost V 3 bases and J 0 bases; bases outside gene matches: 9. The length of the CDR3 is 19 residues. The CDR3 loop reads CASSAGGTSGESSYNEQFF. The DNA of the CDR3 is TGTGCCAGCAGCGCAGGAGGGACTAGCGGGGAAAGCTCCTACAATGAGCAGTTCTTC.

The rearrangement joins TRBV27 to TRBJ1-5; the D is unclear. The CDR3 loop spans 15 amino acids. Germline CDR1 reads MNHEY; CDR2 reads SMNVEV (reference sequence). V lost 5 bases and J lost 2, with 13 bases in between. The CDR3 here is CASSDPDRGNQPQHF. In DNA form, the CDR3 reads TGTGCCAGCAGTGATCCCGACCGGGGCAATCAGCCCCAGCATTTT.

This clone was recorded a few times. This chain links TRBV9 with TRBJ2-7; 10 positions match TRBD2. Trimming removed 0 bases from V and 5 bases from J; junction bases left unmatched: 5. Looked up from germline, CDR1 is SGDLS and CDR2 is YYNGEE. This CDR3 is built from 15 residues. CDR3 region: CASSVAPSGSNEQYF. In nucleotides, the CDR3 is TGTGCCAGCAGCGTAGCCCCTAGCGGGAGTAACGAGCAGTACTTC.

This rearrangement joins TRBV28 to TRBJ1-2, with D unresolved. CDR3 length equals 17 residues. Germline V gives CDR1 MDHEN, CDR2 SYDVKM. Trimming left V 4 bases short and J 4 bases short, with 22 bases between. As DNA, the CDR3 is TGTGCCAGCAGTTCCCCTTCGGGCAGGCCGGTGGGCTATGGCTACACCTTC. It is translated as CASSSPSGRPVGYGYTF.

The chain has TRBV19 and TRBJ2-7; 8 nucleotides line up with TRBD1. This CDR3 comprises 15 residues. Germline V gene data show CDR1 as LNHDA and CDR2 as SQIVND (reference sequence). V shed 1 base, J shed 1 base, and the junction held 3 bases outside the gene matches. The CDR3 reads CASSIVRDRSYEQYF. Here the CDR3 DNA reads TGTGCCAGTAGTATAGTTAGGGACAGGTCCTACGAGCAGTACTTC.

This clone came up a few times. The V call is TRBV27, the J call TRBJ2-7, with 8 bases identical to TRBD1. Trimming cost V 7 bases and J 7 bases; bases outside gene matches: 15. Germline V CDR1 and CDR2: MNHEY, SMNVEV (reference sequence). This CDR3 contains 15 residues. CDR3 in DNA: TGTGCCAGCATCCTCCGACAGGGGCCTCGTTGGGAGCAGTACTTC. It encodes CASILRQGPRWEQYF.

The J gene is TRBJ2-2, the V gene TRBV6-5; D is possibly TRBD2 (6 bases). CDR1 is MNHEY and CDR2 is SVGAGI in the germline V gene. The CDR3 runs to 15 residues. The V end was cut by 2 bases, the J end by 4 bases, with 11 bases between. This chain's CDR3 is CASSYAGRTTGELFF. The CDR3 DNA reads as TGTGCCAGCAGTTACGCGGGAAGGACCACCGGGGAGCTGTTTTTT.

A word on this clone: This is likely an artifact of a read error, given a far larger clone one base away. Other DNA sequences in the same sample also yield this CDR3. The chain joins TRBV9 to TRBJ1-5; the D is unclear. From germline, CDR1 is SGDLS and CDR2 YYNGEE. The CDR3 spans 14 residues. The CDR3 DNA reads TGTGCCAGCAGCGTAGGCGCGGTCAATCAGCCCCAGCATTTC. Encoded protein: CASSVGAVNQPQHF.